This entry is about one T cell receptor beta chain. Its antigen is undetermined. Unmatched junction bases numbered 7, after V lost 6 bases and J lost 2 bases. The CDR3 contains 16 residues. Germline CDR1 MNHNY, CDR2 SVGAGI (reference sequence). The data are from a study of cytomegalovirus exposure and HLA in healthy donors. Primers included in the PCR were 60 Vbeta and 13 Jbeta primers. TCRdb keeps only in-frame clones here, not all; method: immunoSEQ multiplex PCR. The data show over 150,000 clones, approximately 77% seen once. Study results and caveats: Highly shared variants forming one cluster were likely a sequencing artifact. Clonal expansion, a later analysis showed, was greater in HLA-associated TCR beta chains than in equally common others.

Sequenced: PBMCs. This clonotype was sampled from a male donor in good health and CMV-seropositive. This chain connects TRBV6-6 to TRBJ2-3; 11 bases map to TRBD2. CDR3 amino acids: CASRLPTSGNTDTQYF. As DNA, the CDR3 is TGTGCCAGCAGGTTGCCGACTAGCGGGAACACAGATACGCAGTATTTT.